The 25 T cell receptor beta chains in this list originate from one sample, sequenced in a study of glioma-infiltrating T cells after dendritic cell vaccination. Generated by immunoSEQ multiplex PCR, the TCRdb table keeps only in-frame clones and is missing some. This table has roughly 100,000 clones, roughly 80% appearing once. Time point here: after dendritic cell vaccination, including at tumor progression/relapse. This specimen was blood, taken after dendritic cell vaccination. Source of these receptors: a human donor with glioblastoma.

The chain links TRBV12-5 to TRBJ2-2; 9 bases match TRBD2. This CDR3 is 16 amino acids long. Germline V gives CDR1 LGHNT, CDR2 FRNRAP. V trimming: 7 bases; J trimming: 1 base; junction bases outside the gene matches: 7. This CDR3 reads CASATGSGGNTGELFF. CDR3 sequence (DNA): TGTGCTAGTGCCACGGGTAGCGGGGGGAACACCGGGGAGCTGTTTTTT.

The chain links TRBV4-1 to TRBJ2-5; TRBD2 agrees at 11 bases. Looked up from germline, CDR1 is MGHRA and CDR2 is YSYEKL. This CDR3 contains 17 residues. Unmatched junction bases numbered 6, after V lost 1 base and J lost 2 bases. The CDR3 reads CASSQVPASGGQETQYF. Written as DNA, the CDR3 is TGCGCCAGCAGCCAAGTACCGGCTAGCGGGGGGCAAGAGACCCAGTACTTC.

CDR3 sequence: CASSERGPSQPQHF. DNA for the CDR3: TGTGCCAGCAGCGAACGAGGGCCATCTCAGCCCCAGCATTTT. The rearrangement uses TRBV2 and TRBJ1-5; no definite D call. The germline V gene encodes CDR1 SNHLY and CDR2 FYNNEI. The V gene lost 6 bases and the J gene lost 6 bases, with 15 bases spanning the gap. CDR3 length: 14 amino acids.

The V call is TRBV29-1, the J call TRBJ1-2; D gene unclear. The germline gives CDR1 SQVTM, CDR2 ANQGSEA. Trimming pared 4 bases from V and 2 bases from J, leaving 8 bases between. This CDR3 region has 12 residues. CDR3 coding DNA: TGCAGCGTTGTGAGCATAAACTATGGCTACACCTTC. This codes for CSVVSINYGYTF.

The chain is built from TRBV6-1 and TRBJ2-5, with no clear D. Looked up from germline, CDR1 is MNHNS and CDR2 is SASEGT. CDR3 size: 11 residues. The V gene lost 2 bases and the J gene lost 4 bases, with 2 bases spanning the gap. CDR3 residues: CASSELETQYF. The CDR3 DNA is TGTGCCAGCAGTGAACTAGAGACCCAGTACTTC.

This rearrangement joins TRBV19 to TRBJ1-2; D unclear. The CDR3 is 13 amino acids. Trimming left V 11 bases short and J 4 bases short, with 17 bases between. Germline V lookup: CDR1 LNHDA, CDR2 SQIVND (reference sequence). Here the CDR3 reads CACTQTEGYGYTF. In nucleotides, the CDR3 is TGTGCCTGCACCCAGACCGAGGGCTATGGCTACACCTTC.

This clone was detected only a few times. CDR3: CASSPKGGALHF. CDR3 DNA: TGTGCCAGCAGCCCTAAGGGGGGGGCCCTCCACTTT. The J gene is TRBJ1-6, the V gene TRBV7-2, with D tentatively TRBD1 (6 bases). Germline V gene lookup returns CDR1 SGHTA and CDR2 FQGNSA. CDR3 size: 12 residues. The V gene lost 5 bases and the J gene lost 14 bases, with 13 bases spanning the gap.

This clone came up a few times. This chain links TRBV6-5 with TRBJ1-2; D is perhaps TRBD1 (6 bases). This CDR3 contains 11 residues. Germline CDR1 MNHEY, CDR2 SVGAGI. V lost 6 bases and J lost 8, with 10 bases in between. In nucleotides, the CDR3 is TGTGCCAGCAGCCTGGACAGCGGCTACACCTTC. Translation gives CASSLDSGYTF.

The rearrangement joins TRBV7-9 to TRBJ2-5, with 7 bases fitting TRBD1. The CDR3 consists of 13 residues. The J segment lost 4 bases and the V segment lost 5 bases, leaving 4 bases of the junction unmatched. Looked up from germline, CDR1 is SEHNR and CDR2 is FQNEAQ (reference sequence). CDR3 in DNA: TGTGCCAGCAGCGGTACAGGGGCAGAGACCCAGTACTTC. Protein sequence: CASSGTGAETQYF.

The rearrangement joins TRBV30 to TRBJ2-2; TRBD1 is a possible D gene (6 bases). Germline V CDR1 and CDR2: GTSNPN, SVGIG (reference sequence). V was clipped by 4 bases and J by 7 bases, with 16 bases between them. The CDR3 runs 14 residues. The CDR3 here is CAWISQGVGGELFF. The CDR3 DNA reads TGTGCCTGGATCTCACAGGGAGTGGGCGGGGAGCTGTTTTTT.

V gene TRBV6-5 combines with J gene TRBJ1-1; 8 bases are a match to TRBD1. Germline CDR1 MNHEY, CDR2 SVGAGI. The CDR3 is made up of 14 amino acids. J gave up 0 bases and V 4 bases, and 1 base lay outside the gene matches. The CDR3 sequence is CASSSTGVNTEAFF. As DNA, the CDR3 is TGTGCCAGCAGTTCGACAGGGGTGAACACTGAAGCTTTCTTT.

The gene calls are TRBV5-1 and TRBJ2-6, with TRBD2 matching over 10 bases. The CDR3 consists of 18 residues. Germline trimming cut 4 bases from V and 0 bases from J; bases unmatched to any gene: 7. Germline CDR1 is SGHRS and CDR2 is YFSETQ. The CDR3 loop is CASSPGTSANSGANVLTF. In DNA form, the CDR3 reads TGCGCCAGCAGCCCAGGGACTAGCGCCAACTCTGGGGCCAACGTCCTGACTTTC.

The rearrangement links TRBV19 to TRBJ1-1; D gene uncertain. The CDR3 runs 13 residues. Germline V lookup: CDR1 LNHDA, CDR2 SQIVND (reference sequence). With 7 bases removed from V and 1 base from J, the gap between germline ends came to 10 bases. The CDR3 sequence is CASTYGGNTEAFF. CDR3 bases: TGTGCCAGTACGTATGGAGGGAACACTGAAGCTTTCTTT.

The V call is TRBV4-1, the J call TRBJ2-7, with 7 bases identical to TRBD1. J lost 6 bases, V lost 0 bases, and 5 bases had no gene match. This CDR3 is built from 14 residues. The germline gives CDR1 MGHRA, CDR2 YSYEKL. The CDR3: CASSQDGAGGEQYF. The CDR3 DNA reads as TGCGCCAGCAGCCAAGATGGAGCAGGGGGCGAGCAGTACTTC.

The V call is TRBV5-6, the J call TRBJ1-1; 10 bases fit TRBD1. Looked up from germline, CDR1 is SGHDT and CDR2 is YYEEEE. This CDR3 is built from 17 residues. The V gene end was trimmed by 0 bases and the J gene end by 0 bases; junction bases not matched to a gene: 5. CDR3 sequence (DNA): TGTGCCAGCAGCTTGGTCCGGGACAGGGGCATGAACACTGAAGCTTTCTTT. Protein sequence: CASSLVRDRGMNTEAFF.

The chain's CDR3 is CASSESGTGSHQPQHF. The CDR3 coding sequence is TGTGCCAGCAGTGAAAGCGGGACAGGGTCCCATCAGCCCCAGCATTTT. The chain carries TRBV6-1 and TRBJ1-5; TRBD1 matches at 9 bases. V trimming: 2 bases; J trimming: 5 bases; junction bases outside the gene matches: 7. The CDR3 contains 16 residues. Germline CDR1 and CDR2: MNHNS and SASEGT.

This clone was seen only a few times. The chain is built from TRBV11-2 and TRBJ2-5, with a tentative D call TRBD1 (6 bases). The CDR3 is 16 amino acids. V lost 5 bases and J lost 1, with 17 bases in between. Germline V gene sequence: CDR1 SGHAT, CDR2 FQNNGV. The CDR3 DNA sequence: TGTGCCAGCAGCCAACGGGACACCGCCGCCCAAGAGACCCAGTACTTC. Amino acids: CASSQRDTAAQETQYF.

V and J are TRBV19 and TRBJ1-1, with a possible D match to TRBD1 (6 bases). The ends were cut back, 3 bases at V and 3 bases at J, with 20 bases in the middle. The germline V gene encodes CDR1 LNHDA and CDR2 SQIVND (reference sequence). The CDR3 spans 17 residues. The CDR3, as DNA: TGTGCCAGTAGTATCGGTCTAGCGGGGGGCGCGGACACTGAAGCTTTCTTT. It specifies CASSIGLAGGADTEAFF.

The chain joins TRBV19 to TRBJ1-2, with 8 bases identical to TRBD1. CDR3 length: 15 amino acids. Germline V gives CDR1 LNHDA, CDR2 SQIVND (reference sequence). J lost 4 bases, V lost 5 bases, and 9 bases had no gene match. In DNA, the CDR3 is TGTGCCAGTAGTCCAACGATGCAGGGGGCCTATGGCTACACCTTC. As protein: CASSPTMQGAYGYTF.

This rearrangement joins TRBV7-9 to TRBJ1-2, with 8 bases that match TRBD1. V trimming: 5 bases; J trimming: 4 bases; junction bases outside the gene matches: 6. Germline V gene data show CDR1 as SEHNR and CDR2 as FQNEAQ (reference sequence). CDR3 size: 14 residues. The CDR3 DNA reads as TGTGCCAGCAGCCTGGACAGGGAGGCCTATGGCTACACCTTC. It specifies CASSLDREAYGYTF.

The CDR3, as DNA: TGTGCCAGCAGCCGAGGACAGGGACGCTCCTATAATTCACCCCTCCACTTT. The encoded protein is CASSRGQGRSYNSPLHF. The chain recombines TRBV5-4 with TRBJ1-6, with 8 bases lining up with TRBD1. Germline lookup yields CDR1 SGHNT and CDR2 YYREEE (reference sequence). The CDR3 extends over 17 amino acids. The V segment lost 4 bases and the J segment 0 bases; nucleotides outside the gene matches: 6.

The chain employs TRBV4-1 and TRBJ2-1; D remains unclear. This CDR3 has 16 residues. The germline gives CDR1 MGHRA, CDR2 YSYEKL. Between the trimmed V and J ends, which lost 0 bases and 0 bases, there was a span of 9 bases. The CDR3 sequence is CASSQDRSSSYNEQFF. CDR3 coding DNA: TGCGCCAGCAGCCAAGATCGCTCGAGCTCCTACAATGAGCAGTTCTTC.

V usage is TRBV12-5 and J usage is TRBJ2-1; D gene ambiguous. This CDR3 has 12 residues. Per the germline V gene, CDR1 is LGHNT and CDR2 is FRNRAP. Between the trimmed V and J ends, which lost 6 bases and 8 bases, there was a span of 11 bases. In nucleotides, the CDR3 is TGTGCTAGTGGGTCCTTTTTAGATGAGCAGTTCTTC. This sequence encodes CASGSFLDEQFF.

This clone appeared a single time. The chain carries TRBV11-2 and TRBJ1-2; possibly TRBD1 for D (5 bases). Germline V gene lookup returns CDR1 SGHAT and CDR2 FQNNGV. Between the trimmed V and J ends, which lost 5 bases and 6 bases, there was a span of 13 bases. This CDR3 comprises 13 residues. The CDR3 nucleotides are TGTGCCAGCAGCGTGGGGGGAGGGGATGGCTACACCTTC. It is translated as CASSVGGGDGYTF.

The chain has TRBV5-1 and TRBJ1-5; 7 bases map to TRBD1. CDR3 length: 14 amino acids. V trimming: 4 bases; J trimming: 5 bases; junction bases outside the gene matches: 6. The germline V gene encodes CDR1 SGHRS and CDR2 YFSETQ. CDR3 sequence: CASSPGQIDQPQHF. The CDR3 bases are TGCGCCAGCAGCCCGGGACAGATAGATCAGCCCCAGCATTTT.